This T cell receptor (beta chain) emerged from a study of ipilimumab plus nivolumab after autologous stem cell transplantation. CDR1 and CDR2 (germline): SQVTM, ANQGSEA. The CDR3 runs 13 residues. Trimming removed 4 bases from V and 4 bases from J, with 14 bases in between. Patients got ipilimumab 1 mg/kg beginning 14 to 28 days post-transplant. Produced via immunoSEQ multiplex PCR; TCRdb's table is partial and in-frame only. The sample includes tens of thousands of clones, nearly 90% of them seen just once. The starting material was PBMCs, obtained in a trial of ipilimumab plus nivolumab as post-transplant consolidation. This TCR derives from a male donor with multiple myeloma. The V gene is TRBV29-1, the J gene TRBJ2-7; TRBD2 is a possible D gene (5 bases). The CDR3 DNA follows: TGCAGCGTTGGAGAGGGCAGAGCTTACGAGCAGTACTTC. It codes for CSVGEGRAYEQYF.